This record covers a single TCR beta chain. The antigen is undetermined. The length of the CDR3 is 14 residues. Germline V gives CDR1 MRHNA, CDR2 SNTAGT. Deletions cut 4 bases from V and 1 base from J, with 10 bases between. This entry is derived from a study of beta chain features in type 1 diabetes. In the study overall: Regarding age, gender and cell yields, patients proved similar to healthy donors. Whole-study results and caveats: VDJ junctions sequenced from type 1 diabetes patients showed fewer insertions and more deletions. Naive, central memory and regulatory TCRB repertoires appeared more similar among patients than healthy donors.

Expressed TCRB transcripts got sequenced, as all isolated RNA was reverse transcribed. The assay was immunoSEQ multiplex PCR, and TCRdb's table has in-frame clones only and misses some. The data show more than 140,000 clones, roughly 9.3% seen once. Sequenced input: central memory CD4+ T cells from blood. The chain employs TRBV6-4 and TRBJ1-1; weak D call: TRBD1 (5 bases). The clonotype was recovered from a middle-aged woman in good health. CDR3 amino acids: CASSAVGGNTEAFF. Written as DNA, the CDR3 is TGTGCCAGCAGTGCGGTCGGGGGGAACACTGAAGCTTTCTTT.